The clone carrying this T cell receptor beta chain was observed a few times. This sample stems from a study of T-cell reconstitution after alpha-beta-depleted transplantation in children. Germline values: CDR1 SQVTM, CDR2 ANQGSEA. V lost 1 base and J lost 5, with 11 bases in between. The CDR3 spans 13 residues. Unique molecular identifiers were incorporated during preparation of the TCRbeta library. TCRdb processed the PCR reads anew with MiXCR; each CDR3 protein has one entry. The data contain approximately 200,000 distinct CDR3 sequences, approximately 14% of them singletons. The TCR sequence derives from a human donor who donated a stem cell graft to a child with acute lymphoblastic leukemia. This chain links TRBV29-1 with TRBJ1-1, with D unclear. The sequencing used PBMCs from the stem cell graft donor, collected from the stem cell graft. The CDR3 nucleotides are TGCAGCGTTGAAGGATCAAAGGGTACTGAAGCTTTCTTT. This sequence encodes CSVEGSKGTEAFF.